A selection of T cell receptor beta chains follows, all from one sample in a study of PD-1 blockade in classical Hodgkin lymphoma. Libraries were prepared by immunoSEQ multiplex PCR; TCRdb keeps only in-frame clonotypes and omits some of them. Of about 21,000 clones in the sample, 75% to 85% were seen once. The source material was peripheral blood mononuclear cells (PBMCs), sampled before the fourth cycle of nivolumab. Receptors originate from a human donor with classical Hodgkin lymphoma. Each CDR3 is given with its conserved first and last residue. A D gene is named only where the DNA matches it firmly. Not every row has a clone size; where given, it reads once, few, many or a size class.

V gene	D gene	J gene	clone size	CDR3 protein	CDR3 DNA
TRBV19	TRBD1	TRBJ2-1	.	CASSIPGPGQGRNEQFF	TGTGCCAGTAGTATCCCCGGCCCGGGACAGGGGAGGAATGAGCAGTTCTTC
TRBV5-4	TRBD2	TRBJ2-3	.	CASSTRLAGDTQYF	TGTGCCAGCAGCACACGACTAGCAGGGGATACGCAGTATTTT
TRBV4-3	TRBD2	TRBJ2-7	few	CASSQVVGLAGGPREQYF	TGCGCCAGCAGCCAAGTCGTAGGACTAGCGGGAGGGCCTCGGGAGCAGTACTTC
TRBV7-9	.	TRBJ2-1	once	CASSPESAEYSYNEQFF	TGTGCCAGCAGCCCAGAATCAGCGGAATACTCCTACAATGAGCAGTTCTTC
TRBV2	.	TRBJ2-1	.	CASSEYQGYEQFF	TGTGCCAGCAGCGAGTACCAGGGATATGAGCAGTTCTTC
TRBV6-5	.	TRBJ1-1	.	CASSFQGEAFF	TGTGCCAGCAGTTTCCAGGGGGAAGCTTTCTTT
TRBV5-5	.	TRBJ1-2	.	CASSFDGNYGYTF	TGTGCCAGCAGCTTTGACGGTAACTATGGCTACACCTTC
TRBV19	TRBD1	TRBJ1-5	.	CASSILPGTGDQPQHF	TGTGCCAGTAGTATCCTTCCCGGGACAGGGGATCAGCCCCAGCATTTT
TRBV19	TRBD1	TRBJ2-2	.	CASSIRQGAGTGELFF	TGTGCCAGTAGTATAAGACAGGGGGCGGGGACCGGGGAGCTGTTTTTT
TRBV5-4	TRBD1	TRBJ1-2	.	CASSPGTARGYGYTF	TGTGCCAGCAGCCCAGGGACAGCTCGGGGATATGGCTACACCTTC
TRBV2	.	TRBJ2-1	once	CASKTTPKANEQFF	TGTGCCAGCAAGACCACCCCAAAAGCGAATGAGCAGTTCTTC
TRBV28	.	TRBJ1-6	.	CASRQTGTRGIGSPLHF	TGTGCCAGCAGACAAACCGGGACCCGCGGGATAGGGTCACCCCTCCACTTT
TRBV28	.	TRBJ2-7	.	CAAGDPYEQYF	TGTGCCGCAGGGGATCCCTACGAGCAGTACTTC
TRBV6-1	.	TRBJ2-3	few	CASSADMAGVDTQYF	TGTGCCAGCAGTGCCGACATGGCCGGGGTAGATACGCAGTATTTT
TRBV30	.	TRBJ1-1	.	CAFVPPGQIEAFF	TGTGCCTTCGTCCCCCCGGGGCAGATTGAAGCTTTCTTT
TRBV28	.	TRBJ1-6	.	CASSPTYHNSPLHF	TGTGCCAGCAGTCCTACCTACCATAATTCACCCCTCCACTTT
TRBV7-2	.	TRBJ2-7	.	CASSWGTNSYEQYF	TGTGCCAGCAGCTGGGGGACAAACTCCTACGAGCAGTACTTC
TRBV28	.	TRBJ2-7	.	CASSIGWEQYF	TGTGCCAGCAGCATAGGGTGGGAGCAGTACTTC
TRBV14	.	TRBJ2-7	.	CASSHDYEQYF	TGTGCCAGCAGCCATGACTACGAGCAGTACTTC
TRBV7-2	TRBD1	TRBJ1-6	.	CASSRDRVMNSPLHF	TGTGCCAGCAGTCGGGACAGGGTGATGAATTCACCCCTCCACTTT
TRBV29-1	TRBD2	TRBJ2-7	.	CSVRTGTSRGYEQYF	TGCAGCGTTCGCACCGGGACTAGTAGGGGCTACGAGCAGTACTTC
TRBV7-5	.	TRBJ2-1	once	CARSLDLPGVYNEQFF	TGTGCCAGAAGCTTAGATCTTCCGGGGGTCTACAATGAGCAGTTCTTC
TRBV5-4	.	TRBJ1-6	.	CASSFGIALDSPLHF	TGTGCCAGCAGCTTTGGGATCGCTCTTGATTCACCCCTCCACTTT
TRBV10-3	.	TRBJ1-1	few	CAISESGGPLNTEAFF	TGTGCCATCAGTGAGTCAGGAGGTCCTTTGAACACTGAAGCTTTCTTT
TRBV19	.	TRBJ2-1	.	CASSLLRNEQFF	TGTGCCAGTAGTCTTCTCCGCAATGAGCAGTTCTTC